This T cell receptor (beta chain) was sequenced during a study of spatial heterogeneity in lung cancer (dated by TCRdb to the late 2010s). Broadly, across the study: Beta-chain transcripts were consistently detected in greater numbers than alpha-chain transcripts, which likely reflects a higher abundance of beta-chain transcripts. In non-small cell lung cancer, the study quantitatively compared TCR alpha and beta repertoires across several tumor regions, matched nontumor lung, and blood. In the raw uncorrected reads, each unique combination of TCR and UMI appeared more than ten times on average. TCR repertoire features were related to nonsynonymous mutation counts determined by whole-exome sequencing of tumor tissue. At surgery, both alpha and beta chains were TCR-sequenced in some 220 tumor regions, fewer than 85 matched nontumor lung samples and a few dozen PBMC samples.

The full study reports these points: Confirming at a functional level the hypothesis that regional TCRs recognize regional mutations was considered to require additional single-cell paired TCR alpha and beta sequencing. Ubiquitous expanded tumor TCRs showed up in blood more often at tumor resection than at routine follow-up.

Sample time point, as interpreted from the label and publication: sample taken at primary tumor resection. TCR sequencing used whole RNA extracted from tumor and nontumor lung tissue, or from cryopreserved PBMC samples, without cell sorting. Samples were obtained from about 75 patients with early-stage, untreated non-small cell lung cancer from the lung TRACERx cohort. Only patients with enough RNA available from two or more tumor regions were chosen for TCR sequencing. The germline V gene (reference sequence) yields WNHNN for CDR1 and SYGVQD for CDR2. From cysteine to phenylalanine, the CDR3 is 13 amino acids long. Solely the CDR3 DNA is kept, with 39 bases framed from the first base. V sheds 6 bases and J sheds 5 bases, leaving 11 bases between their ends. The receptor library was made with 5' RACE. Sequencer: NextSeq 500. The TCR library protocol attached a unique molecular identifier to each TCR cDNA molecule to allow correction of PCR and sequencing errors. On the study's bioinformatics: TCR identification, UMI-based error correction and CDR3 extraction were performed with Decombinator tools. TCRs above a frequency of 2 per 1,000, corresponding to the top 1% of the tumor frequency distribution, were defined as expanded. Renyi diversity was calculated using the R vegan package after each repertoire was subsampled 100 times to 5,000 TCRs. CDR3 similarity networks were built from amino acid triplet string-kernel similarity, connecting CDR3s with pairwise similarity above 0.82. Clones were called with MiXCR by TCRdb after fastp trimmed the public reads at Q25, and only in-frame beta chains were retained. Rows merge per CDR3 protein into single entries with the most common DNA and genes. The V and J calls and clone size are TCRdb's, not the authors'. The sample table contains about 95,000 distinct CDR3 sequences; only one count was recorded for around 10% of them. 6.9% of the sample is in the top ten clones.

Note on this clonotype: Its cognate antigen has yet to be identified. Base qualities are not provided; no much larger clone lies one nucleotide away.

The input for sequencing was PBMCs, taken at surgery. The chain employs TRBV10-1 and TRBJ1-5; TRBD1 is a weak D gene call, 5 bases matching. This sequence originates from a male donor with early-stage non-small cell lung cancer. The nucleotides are TGCGCCAGCAGCAGGGATGGGGATCAGCCCCAGCATTTT. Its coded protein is CASSRDGDQPQHF.